The rows below give T cell receptor beta chains drawn from one sample of a study of spatial heterogeneity in lung cancer. Each CDR3 protein gets one entry after TCRdb re-called the 5' RACE reads with MiXCR. Among about 9,200 distinct CDR3 sequences, about 8.1% were seen once, and the ten largest hold under 25%. The sample in question was lung tumor tissue, obtained at surgery. Receptors originate from a male donor with early-stage non-small cell lung cancer. Both conserved end residues are part of each CDR3.

J | V | CDR3
TRBJ2-3 | TRBV11-2 | CASSPLDTQYF
TRBJ2-5 | TRBV10-3 | CAISPREQETQYF
TRBJ2-3 | TRBV5-4 | CASSSDTDTQYF
TRBJ2-7 | TRBV5-6 | CASRRGNSYEQYF
TRBJ2-1 | TRBV25-1 | CASSPGNEQFF
TRBJ2-3 | TRBV27 | CASRDLSGSGGDTQYF
TRBJ1-3 | TRBV11-2 | CASSTGSGNTIYF
TRBJ2-7 | TRBV3-1 | CASSQERAYEQYF
TRBJ1-5 | TRBV7-2 | CASSLSRADQPQHF
TRBJ1-5 | TRBV20-1 | CSAWTGHDNQPQHF
TRBJ2-7 | TRBV4-2 | CASSQEAVRGSGEQYF
TRBJ1-2 | TRBV10-3 | CAISDQGNYGYTF
TRBJ1-1 | TRBV28 | CASSPVASNTEAFF
TRBJ2-7 | TRBV29-1 | CSVRGLLSYEQYF
TRBJ1-2 | TRBV4-2 | CASSQSGTAGGYTF
TRBJ1-1 | TRBV4-1 | CASRRVRDTHTEAFF
TRBJ2-5 | TRBV6-1 | CASSAWLAGVQETQYF
TRBJ2-2 | TRBV20-1 | CSARDEGPGELFF
TRBJ2-2 | TRBV6-5 | CASSYPYATSLHGELFF
TRBJ1-1 | TRBV28 | CASTMGWNTEAFF
TRBJ2-1 | TRBV11-2 | CASSILAGVFNEQFF
TRBJ1-5 | TRBV5-5 | CASSPRAVSNQPQHF
TRBJ1-6 | TRBV6-6 | CASSWDRDSPLHF
TRBJ2-6 | TRBV5-1 | CASSLAGGLSGANVLTF
TRBJ2-7 | TRBV19 | CASSIEAAANEQYF
TRBJ2-5 | TRBV19 | CASSIGLAAYQETQYF
TRBJ2-5 | TRBV15 | CATSNQGPFQETQYF
TRBJ2-7 | TRBV2 | CASIPGLTYEQYF
TRBJ2-1 | TRBV20-1 | CSARGSNEQFF
TRBJ2-5 | TRBV7-7 | CASSPGTLRTQYF
TRBJ2-2 | TRBV7-7 | CASSQQVASGELFF
TRBJ2-2 | TRBV6-1 | CASSEGAVNTGELFF
TRBJ2-4 | TRBV21-1 | CASSAIQGEIQYF
TRBJ2-3 | TRBV5-1 | CASSSAGDTDTQYF
TRBJ2-1 | TRBV19 | CASTGVSGDEQFF
TRBJ2-2 | TRBV11-2 | CASSLVARNTGELFF
TRBJ2-3 | TRBV29-1 | CSVEGISSGGGTDTQYF
TRBJ2-3 | TRBV12-3/TRBV12-4 | CASRDRTDTQYF
TRBJ2-3 | TRBV20-1 | CSARDVSGRAGTDTQYF
TRBJ2-7 | TRBV29-1 | CSVGAAGLEQYF
TRBJ2-1 | TRBV28 | CASSETSGMNPFF
TRBJ1-6 | TRBV6-6 | CASSYSPNSPLHF